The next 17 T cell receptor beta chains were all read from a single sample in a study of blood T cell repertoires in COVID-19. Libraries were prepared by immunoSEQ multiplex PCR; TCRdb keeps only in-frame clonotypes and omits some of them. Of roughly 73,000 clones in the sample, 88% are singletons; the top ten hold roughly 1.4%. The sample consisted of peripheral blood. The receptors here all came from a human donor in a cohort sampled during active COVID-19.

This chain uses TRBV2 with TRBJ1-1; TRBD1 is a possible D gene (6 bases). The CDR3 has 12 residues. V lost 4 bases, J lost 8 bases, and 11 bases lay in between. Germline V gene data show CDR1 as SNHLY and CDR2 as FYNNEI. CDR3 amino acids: CASSATGLEAFF. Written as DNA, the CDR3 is TGTGCCAGCAGTGCGACAGGCCTGGAAGCTTTCTTT.

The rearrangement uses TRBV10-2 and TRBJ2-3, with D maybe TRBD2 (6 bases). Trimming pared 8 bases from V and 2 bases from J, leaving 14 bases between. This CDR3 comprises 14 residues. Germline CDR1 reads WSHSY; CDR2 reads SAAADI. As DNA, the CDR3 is TGCGCCAGCGGAAAGCGGGTGGACACAGATACGCAGTATTTT. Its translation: CASGKRVDTDTQYF.

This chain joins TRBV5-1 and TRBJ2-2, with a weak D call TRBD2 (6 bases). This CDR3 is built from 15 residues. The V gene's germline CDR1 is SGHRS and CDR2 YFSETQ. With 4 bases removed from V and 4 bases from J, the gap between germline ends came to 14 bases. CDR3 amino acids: CASSRRVERTGELFF. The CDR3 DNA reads TGCGCCAGCAGCCGGAGGGTAGAACGCACCGGGGAGCTGTTTTTT.

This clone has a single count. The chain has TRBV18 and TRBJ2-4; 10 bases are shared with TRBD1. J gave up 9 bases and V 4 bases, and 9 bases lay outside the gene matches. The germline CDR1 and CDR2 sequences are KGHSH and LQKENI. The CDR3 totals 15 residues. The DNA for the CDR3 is TGTGCCAGCTCACAAACCGGGACAGGGGACTTCATTCAGTACTTC. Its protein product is CASSQTGTGDFIQYF.

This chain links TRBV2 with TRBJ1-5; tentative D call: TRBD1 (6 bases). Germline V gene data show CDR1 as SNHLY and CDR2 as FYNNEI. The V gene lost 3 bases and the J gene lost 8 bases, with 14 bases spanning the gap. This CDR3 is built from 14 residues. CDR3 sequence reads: CASSEGGAREPQHF. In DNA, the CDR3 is TGTGCCAGCAGTGAGGGGGGGGCTAGGGAGCCCCAGCATTTT.

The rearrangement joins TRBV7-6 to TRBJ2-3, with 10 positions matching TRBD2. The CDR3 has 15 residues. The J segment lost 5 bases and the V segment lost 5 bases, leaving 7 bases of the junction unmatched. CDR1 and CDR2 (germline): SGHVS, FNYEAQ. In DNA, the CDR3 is TGTGCCAGCAGCATCTCTAGCGGGGGAGGAGATACGCAGTATTTT. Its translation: CASSISSGGGDTQYF.

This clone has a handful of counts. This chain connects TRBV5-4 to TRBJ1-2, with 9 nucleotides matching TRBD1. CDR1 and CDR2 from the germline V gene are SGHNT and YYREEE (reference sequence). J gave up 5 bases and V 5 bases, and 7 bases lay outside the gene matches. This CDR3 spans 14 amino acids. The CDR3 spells CASSPRGQGYGYTF. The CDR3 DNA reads TGTGCCAGCAGTCCTCGGGGACAGGGATATGGCTACACCTTC.

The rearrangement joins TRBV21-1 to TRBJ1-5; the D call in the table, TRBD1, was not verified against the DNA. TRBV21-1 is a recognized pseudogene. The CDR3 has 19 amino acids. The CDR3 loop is CASSKLTGDPADPNQPQHF. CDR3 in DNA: TGTGCCAGCAGCAAATTAACAGGGGACCCAGCCGACCCCAATCAGCCCCAGCATTTT.

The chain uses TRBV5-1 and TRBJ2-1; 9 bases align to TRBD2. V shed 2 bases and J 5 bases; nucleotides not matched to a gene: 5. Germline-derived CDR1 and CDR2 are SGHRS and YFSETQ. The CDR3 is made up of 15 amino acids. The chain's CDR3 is CASSFIAGEDNEQFF. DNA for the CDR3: TGCGCCAGCAGCTTTATAGCGGGGGAGGACAATGAGCAGTTCTTC.

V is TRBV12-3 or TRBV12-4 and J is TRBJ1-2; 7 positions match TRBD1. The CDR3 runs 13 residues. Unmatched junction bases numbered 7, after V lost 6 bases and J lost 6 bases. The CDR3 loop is CASRPTGEDGYTF. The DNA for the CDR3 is TGTGCCAGCAGGCCCACAGGGGAGGATGGCTACACCTTC.

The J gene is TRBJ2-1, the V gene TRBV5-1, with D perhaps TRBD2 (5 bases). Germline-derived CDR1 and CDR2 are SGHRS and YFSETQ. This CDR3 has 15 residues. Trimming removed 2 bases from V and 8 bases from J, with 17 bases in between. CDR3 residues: CASSFIPSSVDEQFF. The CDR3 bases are TGCGCCAGCAGCTTCATCCCTAGCTCTGTGGATGAGCAGTTCTTC.

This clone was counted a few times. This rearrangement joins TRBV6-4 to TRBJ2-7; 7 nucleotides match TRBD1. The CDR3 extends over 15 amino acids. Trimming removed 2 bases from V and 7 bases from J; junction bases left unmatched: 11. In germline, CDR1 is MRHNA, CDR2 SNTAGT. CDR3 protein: CASSDTDRDSWEQYF. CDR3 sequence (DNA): TGTGCCAGCAGTGACACGGACCGGGACAGCTGGGAGCAGTACTTC.

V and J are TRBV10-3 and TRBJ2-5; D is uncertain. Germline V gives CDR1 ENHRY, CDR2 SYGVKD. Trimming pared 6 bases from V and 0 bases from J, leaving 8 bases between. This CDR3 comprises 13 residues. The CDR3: CAIRIQYQETQYF. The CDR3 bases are TGTGCCATCAGGATACAGTACCAAGAGACCCAGTACTTC.

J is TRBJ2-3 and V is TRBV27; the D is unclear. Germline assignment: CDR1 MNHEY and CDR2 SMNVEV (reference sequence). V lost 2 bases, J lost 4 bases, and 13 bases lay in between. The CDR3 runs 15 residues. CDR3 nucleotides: TGTGCCAGCAGTTTAGACATTTCCGTCGCAGATACGCAGTATTTT. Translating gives CASSLDISVADTQYF.

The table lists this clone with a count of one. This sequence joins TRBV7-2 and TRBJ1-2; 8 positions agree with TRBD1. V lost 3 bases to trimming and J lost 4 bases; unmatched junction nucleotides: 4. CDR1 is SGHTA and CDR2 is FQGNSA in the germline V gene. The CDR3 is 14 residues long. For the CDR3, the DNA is TGTGCCAGCAGCTTTCGACAGGGGTCCTATGGCTACACCTTC. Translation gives CASSFRQGSYGYTF.

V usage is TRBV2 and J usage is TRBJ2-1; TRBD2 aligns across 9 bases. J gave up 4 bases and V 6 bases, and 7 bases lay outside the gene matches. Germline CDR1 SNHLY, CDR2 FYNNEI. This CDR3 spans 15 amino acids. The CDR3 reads CASRLLAGLYNEQFF. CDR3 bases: TGTGCCAGCAGATTACTAGCGGGTTTATACAATGAGCAGTTCTTC.

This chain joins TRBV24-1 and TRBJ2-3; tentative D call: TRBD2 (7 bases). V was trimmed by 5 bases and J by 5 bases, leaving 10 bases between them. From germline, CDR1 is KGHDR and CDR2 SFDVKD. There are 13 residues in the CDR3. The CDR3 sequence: CATSGGGEDTQYF. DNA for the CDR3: TGTGCCACCAGTGGCGGGGGCGAAGATACGCAGTATTTT.